This is a list of T cell receptor beta chains from one sample in a study of OX40 agonist ivuxolimab in advanced cancers. Measured with immunoSEQ multiplex PCR; TCRdb has only the in-frame clones, and not every one. The sample lists some 90,000 clones, just over 90% occurring once. The starting material was CD4+ or CD8+ T cells sorted from blood, obtained in a trial of the OX40 agonist ivuxolimab. Every receptor here comes from an adult with an advanced solid tumor such as melanoma, head and neck, liver or kidney cancer. Both conserved end residues are trimmed from each CDR3. Fields, in order: J gene, CDR3 length, V gene, CDR3 protein.

j_gene: TRBJ2-5; len: 13; v_gene: TRBV4-2; CDR3aa: ASSQVGTDQETQY
j_gene: TRBJ2-7; len: 13; v_gene: TRBV18; CDR3aa: ASSPQGQGPYEQY
j_gene: TRBJ2-3; len: 12; v_gene: TRBV27; CDR3aa: ASKREGLSDTQY
j_gene: TRBJ2-1; len: 13; v_gene: TRBV14; CDR3aa: ASSLGGLGYNEQF
j_gene: TRBJ1-1; len: 11; v_gene: TRBV14; CDR3aa: ASSLGLNTEAF
j_gene: TRBJ1-5; len: 11; v_gene: TRBV28; CDR3aa: ASSSPINQPQH
j_gene: TRBJ2-5; len: 11; v_gene: TRBV28; CDR3aa: ASLDSDERSQY
j_gene: TRBJ2-3; len: 12; v_gene: TRBV7-2; CDR3aa: ASSPQTGTDTQY
j_gene: TRBJ2-1; len: 11; v_gene: TRBV5-1; CDR3aa: ASSLGGINEQF
j_gene: TRBJ2-1; len: 13; v_gene: TRBV28; CDR3aa: ASRDRGVSYNEQF
j_gene: TRBJ1-4; len: 12; v_gene: TRBV5-1; CDR3aa: ASSLGRENEKLF